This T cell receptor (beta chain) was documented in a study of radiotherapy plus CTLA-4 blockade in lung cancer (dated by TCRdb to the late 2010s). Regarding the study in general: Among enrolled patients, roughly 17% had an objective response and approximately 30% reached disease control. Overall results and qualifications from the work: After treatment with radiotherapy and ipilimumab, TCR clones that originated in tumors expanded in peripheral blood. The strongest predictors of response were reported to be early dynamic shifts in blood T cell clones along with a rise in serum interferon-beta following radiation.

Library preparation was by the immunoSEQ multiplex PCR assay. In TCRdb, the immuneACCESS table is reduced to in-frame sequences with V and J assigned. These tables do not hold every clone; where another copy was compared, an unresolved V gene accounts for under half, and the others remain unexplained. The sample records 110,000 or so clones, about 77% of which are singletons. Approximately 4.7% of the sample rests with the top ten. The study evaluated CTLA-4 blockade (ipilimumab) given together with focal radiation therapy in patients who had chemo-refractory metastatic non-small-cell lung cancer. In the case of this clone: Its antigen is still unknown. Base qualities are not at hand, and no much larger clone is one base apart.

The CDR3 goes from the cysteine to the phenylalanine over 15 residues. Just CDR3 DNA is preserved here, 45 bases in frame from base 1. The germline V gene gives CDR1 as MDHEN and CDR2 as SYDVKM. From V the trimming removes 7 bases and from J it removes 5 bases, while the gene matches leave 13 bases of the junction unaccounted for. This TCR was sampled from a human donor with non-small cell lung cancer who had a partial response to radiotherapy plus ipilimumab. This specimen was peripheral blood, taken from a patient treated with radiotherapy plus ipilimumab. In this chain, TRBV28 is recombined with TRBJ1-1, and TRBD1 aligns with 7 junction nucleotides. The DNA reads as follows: TGTGCCAGCATAACCAACAGGGGAAGGAAGACTGAAGCTTTCTTT. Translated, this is CASITNRGRKTEAFF.